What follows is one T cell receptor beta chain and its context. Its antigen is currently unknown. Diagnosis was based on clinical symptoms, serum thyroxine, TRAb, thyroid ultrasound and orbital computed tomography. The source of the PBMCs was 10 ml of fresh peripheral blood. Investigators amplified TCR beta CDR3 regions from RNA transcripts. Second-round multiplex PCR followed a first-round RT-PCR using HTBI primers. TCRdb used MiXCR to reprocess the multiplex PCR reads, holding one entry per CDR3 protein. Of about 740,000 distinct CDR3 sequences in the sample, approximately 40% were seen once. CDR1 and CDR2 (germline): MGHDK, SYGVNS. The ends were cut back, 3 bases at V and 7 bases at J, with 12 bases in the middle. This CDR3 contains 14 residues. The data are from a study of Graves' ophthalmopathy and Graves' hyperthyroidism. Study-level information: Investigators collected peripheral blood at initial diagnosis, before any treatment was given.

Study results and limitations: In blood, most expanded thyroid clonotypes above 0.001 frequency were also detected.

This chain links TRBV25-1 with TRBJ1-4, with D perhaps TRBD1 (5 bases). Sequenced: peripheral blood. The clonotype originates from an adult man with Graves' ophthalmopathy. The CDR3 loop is CASSEPGRGEKLFF. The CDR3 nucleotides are TGTGCCAGCAGTGAGCCTGGAAGGGGTGAAAAACTGTTTTTT.